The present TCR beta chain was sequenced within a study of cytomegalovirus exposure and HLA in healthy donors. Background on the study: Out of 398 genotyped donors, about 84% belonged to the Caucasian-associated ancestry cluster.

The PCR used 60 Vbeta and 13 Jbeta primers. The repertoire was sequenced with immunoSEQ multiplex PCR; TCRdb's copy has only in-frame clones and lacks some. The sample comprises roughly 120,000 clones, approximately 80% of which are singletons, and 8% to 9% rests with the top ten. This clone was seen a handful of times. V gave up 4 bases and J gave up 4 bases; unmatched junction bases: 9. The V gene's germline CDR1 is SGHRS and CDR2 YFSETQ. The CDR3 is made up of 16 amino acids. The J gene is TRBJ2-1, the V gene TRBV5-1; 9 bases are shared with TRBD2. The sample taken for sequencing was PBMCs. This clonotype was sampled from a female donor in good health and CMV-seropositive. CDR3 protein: CASSTYSGGSYNEQFF. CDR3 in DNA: TGCGCCAGCAGCACTTATAGCGGGGGCTCTTACAATGAGCAGTTCTTC.